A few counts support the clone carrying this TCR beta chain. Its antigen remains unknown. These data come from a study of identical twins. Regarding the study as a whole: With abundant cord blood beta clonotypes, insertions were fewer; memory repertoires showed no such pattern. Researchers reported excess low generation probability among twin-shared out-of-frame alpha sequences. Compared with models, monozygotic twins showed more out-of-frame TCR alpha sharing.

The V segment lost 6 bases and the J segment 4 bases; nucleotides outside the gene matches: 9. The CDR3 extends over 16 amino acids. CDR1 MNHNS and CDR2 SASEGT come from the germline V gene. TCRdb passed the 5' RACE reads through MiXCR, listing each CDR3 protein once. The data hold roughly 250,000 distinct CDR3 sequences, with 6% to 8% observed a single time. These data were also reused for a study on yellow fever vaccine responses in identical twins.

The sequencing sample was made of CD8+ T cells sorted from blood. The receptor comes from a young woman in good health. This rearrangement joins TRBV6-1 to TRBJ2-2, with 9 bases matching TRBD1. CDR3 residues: CASSHLGTGITGELFF. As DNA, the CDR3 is TGTGCCAGCAGCCACCTCGGGACAGGGATCACCGGGGAGCTGTTTTTT.